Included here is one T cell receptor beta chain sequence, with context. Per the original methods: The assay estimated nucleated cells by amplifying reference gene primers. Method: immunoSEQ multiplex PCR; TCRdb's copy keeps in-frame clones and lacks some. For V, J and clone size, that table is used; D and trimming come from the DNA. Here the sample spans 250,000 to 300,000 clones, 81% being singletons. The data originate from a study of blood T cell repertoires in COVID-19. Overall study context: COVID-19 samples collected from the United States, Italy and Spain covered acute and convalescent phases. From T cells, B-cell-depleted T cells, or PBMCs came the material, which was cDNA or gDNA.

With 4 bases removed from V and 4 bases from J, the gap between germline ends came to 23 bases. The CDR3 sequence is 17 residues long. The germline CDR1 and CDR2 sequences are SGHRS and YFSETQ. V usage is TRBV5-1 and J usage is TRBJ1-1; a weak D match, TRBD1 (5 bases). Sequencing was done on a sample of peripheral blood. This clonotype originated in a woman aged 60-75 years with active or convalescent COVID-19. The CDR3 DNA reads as TGCGCCAGCAGCCGCGGCACCTCAGGGCTGCACGGCACTGAAGCTTTCTTT. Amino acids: CASSRGTSGLHGTEAFF.